Sequencing of this T cell receptor (beta chain) was carried out in a study of blood T cells in healthy people across ages. Study observations and caveats: Age brought a roughly linear fall in TCR beta diversity measured per million T cells.

Germline CDR1 DFQATT, CDR2 SNEGSKA (reference sequence). Unmatched junction bases numbered 17, after V lost 3 bases and J lost 11 bases. The CDR3 spans 15 residues. Comments on this clonotype: Antigen: not known. Just one base apart from a much larger clone, this may be a read error.

The sample providers were healthy Caucasian people from Russia, aged about 6 to 90. The authors extracted at least 6 micrograms of total RNA per sample. A second PCR of 7 to 11 cycles used a sample-barcoded 5' primer and a J-beta primer mix. Sequencing recovered at least 2.5 million CDR3-containing paired-end reads from each sample. TCRdb re-analysed the 5' RACE reads in MiXCR, keeping a single row per CDR3 protein. The repertoire has fewer than 900,000 distinct CDR3 sequences, roughly 41% of them found once; the top ten carry 20% to 25%. The sample comprised blood. This clonotype was obtained from a woman in her sixties or seventies in good health. The chain carries TRBV20-1 and TRBJ2-5; the match to TRBD1 covers 8 bases. The CDR3 sequence: CSARASRDRTHGQYF. As DNA, the CDR3 is TGCAGTGCTAGGGCGAGCCGGGACAGGACCCACGGGCAGTACTTC.